Listed below are T cell receptor beta chains from one sample, sequenced in a study of cytotoxic CD8 clonotypes in ibrutinib-treated CLL. The method was immunoSEQ multiplex PCR; TCRdb's version includes in-frame clones alone and lacks a portion of them. The top ten clones hold roughly 7% of a sample with hundreds of thousands of clones, about 80% of them seen once. The sequences come from PBMCs, collected before ibrutinib treatment. The receptors come from a human donor with chronic lymphocytic leukemia. Both conserved end residues are part of each CDR3. The D gene is left open where the match is weak. For some rows the clone size is stated as once, few or many, or as a class when expanded; others skip it.

d_call: NA; v_call: TRBV27; j_call: TRBJ1-2; clone_size: NA; cdr3_nt: TGTGCCAGCAGTTCACACAGGGTAGACTATGGCTACACCTTC; cdr3_aa: CASSSHRVDYGYTF
d_call: NA; v_call: TRBV14; j_call: TRBJ2-7; clone_size: NA; cdr3_nt: TGTGCCAGCAGCAGCCTGCCCAGAGCCTACGAGCAGTACTTC; cdr3_aa: CASSSLPRAYEQYF
d_call: TRBD2; v_call: TRBV5-4; j_call: TRBJ2-3; clone_size: NA; cdr3_nt: TGTGCCAGCAGCTTGGAACTAGCGGGAGATGCGCAGTATTTT; cdr3_aa: CASSLELAGDAQYF
d_call: NA; v_call: TRBV28; j_call: TRBJ2-7; clone_size: NA; cdr3_nt: TGTGCCAGCAGCCCCTTTGAAGAGCAGTACTTC; cdr3_aa: CASSPFEEQYF
d_call: TRBD1; v_call: TRBV9; j_call: TRBJ2-2; clone_size: once; cdr3_nt: TGTGCCAGCCGGGACAGCTTTAACACCGGGGAGCTGTTTTTT; cdr3_aa: CASRDSFNTGELFF
d_call: NA; v_call: TRBV6-5; j_call: TRBJ2-7; clone_size: NA; cdr3_nt: TGTGCCAGCAGTTACTCGAGGGCAGGGACCTACGAGCAGTACTTC; cdr3_aa: CASSYSRAGTYEQYF
d_call: TRBD2; v_call: TRBV19; j_call: TRBJ2-7; clone_size: NA; cdr3_nt: TGTGCCAGTAGTATTCGTGGCGGGAGGCCCGTCTACGAGCAGTACTTC; cdr3_aa: CASSIRGGRPVYEQYF
d_call: NA; v_call: TRBV5-6; j_call: TRBJ1-5; clone_size: NA; cdr3_nt: TGTGCCAGCAGCCAACTCAATCAGCCCCAGCATTTT; cdr3_aa: CASSQLNQPQHF
d_call: NA; v_call: TRBV7-3; j_call: TRBJ1-1; clone_size: NA; cdr3_nt: TGTGCCAGCAGCTTTAGGACGGGTACTGAAGCTTTCTTT; cdr3_aa: CASSFRTGTEAFF
d_call: NA; v_call: TRBV9; j_call: TRBJ2-7; clone_size: few; cdr3_nt: TGTGCCAGCAGCGTAGGGTCCTACCTAGGATACGAGCAGTACTTC; cdr3_aa: CASSVGSYLGYEQYF
d_call: NA; v_call: TRBV18; j_call: TRBJ1-1; clone_size: NA; cdr3_nt: TGTGCCAGCTCATCGACAACTGGTGGGAACACTGAAGCTTTCTTT; cdr3_aa: CASSSTTGGNTEAFF
d_call: NA; v_call: TRBV10-2; j_call: TRBJ2-7; clone_size: NA; cdr3_nt: TGCGCCAGCAGTGAGTCATCAAGCTACGAGCAGTACTTC; cdr3_aa: CASSESSSYEQYF
d_call: NA; v_call: TRBV20-1; j_call: TRBJ1-2; clone_size: NA; cdr3_nt: TGCAGTGCTGGAACGGAGGGCTACACCTTC; cdr3_aa: CSAGTEGYTF
d_call: TRBD1; v_call: TRBV23-1; j_call: TRBJ2-7; clone_size: NA; cdr3_nt: TGCGCCAGCAGTCAACCACGTCGACAGGGGGGGTCCTACGAGCAGTACTTC; cdr3_aa: CASSQPRRQGGSYEQYF
d_call: TRBD2; v_call: TRBV2; j_call: TRBJ2-3; clone_size: NA; cdr3_nt: TGTGCCAGCAGTCCCTGGGGCGGGAGGGCAGATACGCAGTATTTT; cdr3_aa: CASSPWGGRADTQYF
d_call: TRBD2; v_call: TRBV7-2; j_call: TRBJ2-7; clone_size: NA; cdr3_nt: TGTGCCAGCAGCTTAGTTAGCGGGCAATACGAGCAGTACTTC; cdr3_aa: CASSLVSGQYEQYF
d_call: TRBD1; v_call: TRBV5-4; j_call: TRBJ1-4; clone_size: NA; cdr3_nt: TGTGCCAGCAGCTCAGGACAGGGGAGGACTAATGAAAAACTGTTTTTT; cdr3_aa: CASSSGQGRTNEKLFF
d_call: NA; v_call: TRBV7-9; j_call: TRBJ2-3; clone_size: NA; cdr3_nt: TGTGCCAGCAGCTTAGTGGGTGGTGATACGCAGTATTTT; cdr3_aa: CASSLVGGDTQYF
d_call: NA; v_call: TRBV30; j_call: TRBJ1-1; clone_size: NA; cdr3_nt: TGTGCCTGGAGGCCGCGGGAGAACACTGAAGCTTTCTTT; cdr3_aa: CAWRPRENTEAFF
d_call: TRBD2; v_call: TRBV28; j_call: TRBJ2-1; clone_size: once; cdr3_nt: TGTGCCAGCAGTTTATTAGCGGGAGGGGGGGAGTTCTTC; cdr3_aa: CASSLLAGGGEFF
d_call: TRBD2; v_call: TRBV28; j_call: TRBJ2-3; clone_size: once; cdr3_nt: TGTGCCAGCAGTCTTCGCCGACTAGCGGGAGGGTTGCGGCAGTATTTT; cdr3_aa: CASSLRRLAGGLRQYF
d_call: NA; v_call: TRBV5-6; j_call: TRBJ2-7; clone_size: NA; cdr3_nt: TGTGCCAGCAGCCTGACAGGTATTGGCCGAGTACGGCAGTACTTC; cdr3_aa: CASSLTGIGRVRQYF
d_call: NA; v_call: TRBV11-2; j_call: TRBJ1-2; clone_size: few; cdr3_nt: TGTGCCAGCAGCTTAGGTGGTCCGGACAGTACTAACTATGGCTACACCTTC; cdr3_aa: CASSLGGPDSTNYGYTF
d_call: TRBD1; v_call: TRBV28; j_call: TRBJ2-7; clone_size: NA; cdr3_nt: TGTGCCAGCAGTTCCTCCGGGACAGGCAACTACGAGCAGTACTTC; cdr3_aa: CASSSSGTGNYEQYF
d_call: NA; v_call: TRBV5-4; j_call: TRBJ2-5; clone_size: NA; cdr3_nt: TGTGCCAGCAGCTTGGGGGGCGGGGAGACCCAGTACTTC; cdr3_aa: CASSLGGGETQYF
d_call: TRBD1; v_call: TRBV6-5; j_call: TRBJ2-2; clone_size: few; cdr3_nt: TGTGCCAGCAGTCATACCGGGACAGGGATCGGGGAGCTGTTTTTT; cdr3_aa: CASSHTGTGIGELFF
d_call: NA; v_call: TRBV27; j_call: TRBJ2-1; clone_size: few; cdr3_nt: TGTGCCAGCAGTACGGGCAATGAGCAGTTCTTC; cdr3_aa: CASSTGNEQFF
d_call: TRBD1; v_call: TRBV5-1; j_call: TRBJ1-2; clone_size: NA; cdr3_nt: TGCGCCAGCAGCCCTCAGACAGGGAGCGTTGACTATGGCTACACCTTC; cdr3_aa: CASSPQTGSVDYGYTF
d_call: NA; v_call: TRBV20-1; j_call: TRBJ2-1; clone_size: once; cdr3_nt: TGCAGTGCGGCGGAATACAATGAGCAGTTCTTC; cdr3_aa: CSAAEYNEQFF
d_call: TRBD1; v_call: TRBV25-1; j_call: TRBJ2-3; clone_size: NA; cdr3_nt: TGTGCCAGCAGTGAAGGGTGGCAGGGGGCGCAAGATACGCAGTATTTT; cdr3_aa: CASSEGWQGAQDTQYF
d_call: NA; v_call: TRBV6-1; j_call: TRBJ2-1; clone_size: few; cdr3_nt: TGTGCCAGCACTGCAGGCTTCAGCTATGAGCAGTTCTTC; cdr3_aa: CASTAGFSYEQFF
d_call: NA; v_call: TRBV4-1; j_call: TRBJ2-7; clone_size: NA; cdr3_nt: TGCGCCAGCAGCCAAGTTTTTGGACAGAGCTTCTACGAGCAGTACTTC; cdr3_aa: CASSQVFGQSFYEQYF
d_call: NA; v_call: TRBV27; j_call: TRBJ2-1; clone_size: once; cdr3_nt: TGTGCCAGCAGTCCGACCTGGGAATTCTCCTACAATGAGCAGTTCTTC; cdr3_aa: CASSPTWEFSYNEQFF
d_call: TRBD1; v_call: TRBV19; j_call: TRBJ1-4; clone_size: NA; cdr3_nt: TGTGCCAGTAGTACGACCGGGACAGGCCCGGTGAAACTGTTTTTT; cdr3_aa: CASSTTGTGPVKLFF
d_call: NA; v_call: TRBV9; j_call: TRBJ2-1; clone_size: NA; cdr3_nt: TGTGCCAGCAGCGATGACAGGACTATCTACAATGAGCAGTTCTTC; cdr3_aa: CASSDDRTIYNEQFF
d_call: NA; v_call: TRBV11-2; j_call: TRBJ2-3; clone_size: NA; cdr3_nt: TGTGCCAGCAGCTTAGGTGTATTGTTCTCTAGCACAGATACGCAGTATTTT; cdr3_aa: CASSLGVLFSSTDTQYF
d_call: TRBD2; v_call: TRBV18; j_call: TRBJ2-3; clone_size: NA; cdr3_nt: TGTGCCAGCTCACCGGGACTAGCTCGAGGGGTAGATACGCAGTATTTT; cdr3_aa: CASSPGLARGVDTQYF
d_call: NA; v_call: TRBV2; j_call: TRBJ2-1; clone_size: few; cdr3_nt: TGTGCCAGCAGTGAAGCTGACGGTTACAATGAGCAGTTCTTC; cdr3_aa: CASSEADGYNEQFF
d_call: TRBD1; v_call: TRBV5-1; j_call: TRBJ2-5; clone_size: NA; cdr3_nt: TGCGCCAGCAGCCCGGGACAGCAAGAGACCCAGTACTTC; cdr3_aa: CASSPGQQETQYF
d_call: TRBD1; v_call: TRBV19; j_call: TRBJ2-1; clone_size: NA; cdr3_nt: TGTGCCAGTAGTATTCTTCCGGGACAGGGAGACAATGAGCAGTTCTTC; cdr3_aa: CASSILPGQGDNEQFF
d_call: NA; v_call: TRBV29-1; j_call: TRBJ2-2; clone_size: NA; cdr3_nt: TGCAGCGTTGGGGAGTCTAGTCAGGGCGGGGAGCTGTTTTTT; cdr3_aa: CSVGESSQGGELFF
d_call: NA; v_call: TRBV9; j_call: TRBJ1-2; clone_size: NA; cdr3_nt: TGTGCCAGCAGCGAAAACTATGGCTACACCTTC; cdr3_aa: CASSENYGYTF
d_call: NA; v_call: TRBV27; j_call: TRBJ1-5; clone_size: NA; cdr3_nt: TGTGCCAGCAGGGAGGATATCAGCAATCAGCCCCAGCATTTT; cdr3_aa: CASREDISNQPQHF
d_call: NA; v_call: TRBV5-1; j_call: TRBJ1-2; clone_size: NA; cdr3_nt: TGCGCCAGCAGCCGAGAAAGTGACAGCTATGGCTACACCTTC; cdr3_aa: CASSRESDSYGYTF
d_call: NA; v_call: TRBV9; j_call: TRBJ2-7; clone_size: NA; cdr3_nt: TGTGCCAGCAGCGCAGGTCCGGGAAACTACGAGCAGTACTTC; cdr3_aa: CASSAGPGNYEQYF
d_call: TRBD1; v_call: TRBV27; j_call: TRBJ1-2; clone_size: NA; cdr3_nt: TGTGCCAGCAGTTTATCGGGGACAGGCTATGGCTACACCTTC; cdr3_aa: CASSLSGTGYGYTF
d_call: NA; v_call: TRBV7-2; j_call: TRBJ2-7; clone_size: NA; cdr3_nt: TGTGCCAGCAGCTTTGCTGCGGGGCGCGACGAGCAGTACTTC; cdr3_aa: CASSFAAGRDEQYF
d_call: TRBD2; v_call: TRBV15; j_call: TRBJ2-1; clone_size: NA; cdr3_nt: TGTGCCACCAGCAGACAGGGACTAGCGGGAGGGGGTTACAATGAGCAGTTCTTC; cdr3_aa: CATSRQGLAGGGYNEQFF
d_call: NA; v_call: TRBV5-1; j_call: TRBJ1-2; clone_size: NA; cdr3_nt: TGCGCCAGCAGCTTGGCCCCGGCGGAGGGCTACACCTTC; cdr3_aa: CASSLAPAEGYTF
d_call: NA; v_call: TRBV25-1; j_call: TRBJ1-4; clone_size: once; cdr3_nt: TGTGCCAGCAGTGAAATACAGTTAAATGAAAAACTGTTTTTT; cdr3_aa: CASSEIQLNEKLFF